A single sample gave rise to the 18 T cell receptor beta chains below, sequenced in a study of T cells in Graves' hyperthyroidism and ophthalmopathy. The TCR beta CDR3 regions underwent amplification using RNA transcripts as the source. HTBI primers were the set used in a first-round RT-PCR of the TCR CDR3. TCRdb reprocessed the multiplex PCR reads with MiXCR, giving one entry per CDR3 protein. The sample carries around 400,000 distinct CDR3 sequences, about 15% recorded once. The sequencing sample was made of blood. The receptor set was obtained from a woman under 30 with Graves' hyperthyroidism that later progressed to Graves' ophthalmopathy.

The chain is built from TRBV30 and TRBJ2-1, with D uncertain. Trimming removed 1 base from V and 6 bases from J, with 4 bases in between. The CDR3 is 11 residues long. Germline CDR1 GTSNPN, CDR2 SVGIG (reference sequence). The CDR3 reads CAWSEGNEQFF. The DNA of the CDR3 is TGTGCCTGGAGTGAAGGCAATGAGCAGTTCTTC.

This clonotype occurred a few times. This chain links TRBV6-2 or TRBV6-3 with TRBJ2-7; TRBD2 might be the D (7 bases). Germline loops: CDR1 MNHEY, CDR2 SVGEGT. Trimming stripped 0 bases from V and 2 bases from J, with 20 bases between. The CDR3 length is 18 residues. The CDR3 spells CASSYSRSGGGGTYEQYF. The CDR3 DNA sequence: TGTGCCAGCAGTTACTCGAGGTCTGGGGGCGGGGGAACCTACGAGCAGTACTTC.

Regarding this clonotype: A much bigger clone sits one base away, suggesting this may be a read error. The chain recombines TRBV24-1 with TRBJ2-7; D unresolved. Trimming shortened V by 6 bases and J by 5 bases, and 13 bases separated the two germline ends. This CDR3 is built from 13 residues. Per the germline V gene, CDR1 is KGHDR and CDR2 is SFDVKD. The CDR3 here is CATSNSLRHEQYF. The CDR3 DNA reads TGTGCCACCAGTAACAGTCTACGACACGAGCAGTACTTC.

This clonotype showed up many times. This chain links TRBV7-8 with TRBJ2-5; D tentatively reads TRBD1 or TRBD2 (5 bases each). Germline-derived CDR1 and CDR2 are SGHVS and FQNEAQ. V was pared by 5 bases and J by 5 bases, with 12 bases between. The CDR3 has 13 amino acids. The CDR3 DNA sequence: TGTGCCAGCAGCGCCCGGGACGAGGAGACCCAGTACTTC. It translates to CASSARDEETQYF.

This clonotype was observed many times. J is TRBJ1-1 and V is TRBV20-1; 7 bases are shared with TRBD1. This CDR3 comprises 14 residues. CDR1 is DFQATT and CDR2 is SNEGSKA in the germline V gene (reference sequence). V was pared by 2 bases and J by 1 base, with 4 bases of the junction left unmatched. The CDR3 region has the DNA TGCAGTGCTAGACCGACAGGGTCGAACACTGAAGCTTTCTTT. Its translation: CSARPTGSNTEAFF.

This clonotype has a handful of counts. The chain is built from TRBV24-1 and TRBJ2-5; TRBD2 matches at 7 bases. V was clipped by 7 bases and J by 0 bases; unmatched bases: 7. This CDR3 is 15 amino acids long. The germline gives CDR1 KGHDR, CDR2 SFDVKD. CDR3 loop: CATSLGTKYQETQYF. The DNA for the CDR3 is TGTGCCACCAGCCTCGGGACTAAGTACCAAGAGACCCAGTACTTC.

In this sample, this clonotype turned up once. A much larger clone sits a single nucleotide away, making a read error possible. The V and J genes are TRBV3-1 and TRBJ2-4; 9 nucleotides agree with TRBD1. The CDR3 runs 14 residues. CDR1 LGHDT and CDR2 YNNKEL come from the germline V gene (reference sequence). The CDR3 here is CASSPGTGRDMQYF. In nucleotides, the CDR3 is TGTGCCAGCAGCCCCGGGACAGGGAGAGACATGCAGTACTTC.

This clonotype was detected many times. The chain has TRBV28 and TRBJ2-2; D gene unclear. Trimming removed 9 bases from V and 2 bases from J, with 13 bases in between. Germline CDR1 is MDHEN and CDR2 is SYDVKM. CDR3 length equals 14 residues. CDR3 bases: TGTGCCAGTCAGGCCGGGCCAAACACCGGGGAGCTGTTTTTT. Translating gives CASQAGPNTGELFF.

This clonotype has at least ten counts. This chain uses TRBV29-1 with TRBJ1-2, with D perhaps TRBD1 (5 bases). The CDR3 has 12 amino acids. Per the germline V gene, CDR1 is SQVTM and CDR2 is ANQGSEA. The V gene lost 6 bases and the J gene lost 4 bases, with 12 bases spanning the gap. The CDR3 sequence is CSVEDTLYGYTF. The CDR3 nucleotides read TGCAGCGTCGAGGACACGCTCTATGGCTACACCTTC.

The chain has TRBV12-5 and TRBJ2-1, with D perhaps being TRBD1 or TRBD2 (5 bases each). Trimming cost V 1 base and J 6 bases, with 25 bases left between them. CDR1 is LGHNT, CDR2 FRNRAP, per germline. The CDR3 runs 19 residues. For the CDR3, the DNA is TGTGCTAGTGGTTTGGCACTTTTCACCCCGGGACCCGCCCTCAATGAGCAGTTCTTC. Its translation is CASGLALFTPGPALNEQFF.

The chain employs TRBV10-2 and TRBJ2-1, with 7 bases that match TRBD2. The CDR3 spans 15 residues. With V trimmed by 7 bases and J by 4 bases, 10 bases remained unmatched. Per the germline V gene, CDR1 is WSHSY and CDR2 is SAAADI. CDR3 nucleotides: TGCGCCAGCACCTTAAGCGGGATGGAATACAATGAGCAGTTCTTC. The encoded protein is CASTLSGMEYNEQFF.

This clonotype was counted ten times or more. The V gene is TRBV20-1, the J gene TRBJ2-3; D ambiguous. V was shortened by 1 base and J by 5 bases, with 7 bases between the two germline ends. CDR3 length: 12 residues. The germline V gene encodes CDR1 DFQATT and CDR2 SNEGSKA (reference sequence). DNA of the CDR3: TGCAGTGCTAGAGGTATCAGAGATACGCAGTATTTT. It translates to CSARGIRDTQYF.

This clonotype showed up many times. The chain recombines TRBV27 with TRBJ1-2; D is ambiguous. V was clipped by 7 bases and J by 11 bases, with 20 bases between them. Germline V lookup: CDR1 MNHEY, CDR2 SMNVEV (reference sequence). This CDR3 spans 13 amino acids. The DNA of the CDR3 is TGTGCCAGCACAACCCGGGCAGGATTTCGTTACACCTTC. Translated: CASTTRAGFRYTF.

The chain has TRBV3-1 and TRBJ2-7, with D hard to call. V was cut by 4 bases and J by 0 bases, with 10 bases left in between. CDR3 length equals 14 residues. Germline values: CDR1 LGHDT, CDR2 YNNKEL (reference sequence). CDR3 DNA: TGTGCCAGCAGCCTGCAGGTAAACTCCTACGAGCAGTACTTC. This encodes CASSLQVNSYEQYF.

This clonotype showed up many times. The chain recombines TRBV6-5 with TRBJ2-7; 7 bases fit TRBD2. V was clipped by 0 bases and J by 4 bases; unmatched bases: 15. Germline V gene sequence: CDR1 MNHEY, CDR2 SVGAGI. The CDR3 loop spans 18 amino acids. The CDR3 protein is CASSYSMAAGSSLYEQYF. The CDR3 bases are TGTGCCAGCAGTTACTCGATGGCAGCGGGATCTTCTCTTTACGAGCAGTACTTC.

This clonotype was recorded at least ten times. This chain links TRBV20-1 with TRBJ2-5; D not certain. Per the germline V gene, CDR1 is DFQATT and CDR2 is SNEGSKA (reference sequence). The CDR3 contains 13 residues. V lost 0 bases and J lost 3, with 8 bases in between. CDR3 region: CSARDLVEETQYF. The CDR3 bases are TGCAGTGCTAGAGATCTAGTTGAAGAGACCCAGTACTTC.

This clonotype was picked up many times. The J gene is TRBJ2-7, the V gene TRBV7-9, with D tentatively TRBD2 (5 bases). The germline V gene encodes CDR1 SEHNR and CDR2 FQNEAQ (reference sequence). V lost 2 bases and J lost 5, with 19 bases in between. The length of the CDR3 is 16 residues. The CDR3 sequence is CASSLLYGVGRDEQYF. For the CDR3, the DNA is TGTGCCAGCAGCTTACTCTACGGGGTCGGCCGGGACGAGCAGTACTTC.

This clonotype was counted a few times. The chain recombines TRBV3-1 with TRBJ1-1; D may be TRBD1 (6 bases). The germline CDR1 and CDR2 sequences are LGHDT and YNNKEL (reference sequence). The ends were cut back, 1 base at V and 6 bases at J, with 12 bases in the middle. The CDR3 spans 14 residues. The CDR3 reads CASSQGGQGAEAFF. CDR3 sequence (DNA): TGTGCCAGCAGCCAAGGGGGGCAGGGAGCTGAAGCTTTCTTT.